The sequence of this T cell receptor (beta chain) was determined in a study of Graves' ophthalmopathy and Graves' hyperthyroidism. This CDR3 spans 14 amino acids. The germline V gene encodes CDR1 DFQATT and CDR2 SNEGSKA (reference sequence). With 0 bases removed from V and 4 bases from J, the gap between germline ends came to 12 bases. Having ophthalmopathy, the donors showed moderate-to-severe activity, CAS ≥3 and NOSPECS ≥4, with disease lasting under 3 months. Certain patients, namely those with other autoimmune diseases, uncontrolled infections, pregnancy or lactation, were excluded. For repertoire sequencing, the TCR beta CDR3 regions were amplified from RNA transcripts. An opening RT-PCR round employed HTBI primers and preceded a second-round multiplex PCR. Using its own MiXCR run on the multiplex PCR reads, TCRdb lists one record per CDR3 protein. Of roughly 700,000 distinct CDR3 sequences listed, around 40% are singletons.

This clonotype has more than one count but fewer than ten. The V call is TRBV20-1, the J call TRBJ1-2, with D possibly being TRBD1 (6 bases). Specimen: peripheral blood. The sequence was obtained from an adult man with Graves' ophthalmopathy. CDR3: CSARDRGMLYGYTF. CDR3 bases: TGCAGTGCTAGAGACAGGGGAATGCTCTATGGCTACACCTTC.